These 12 T cell receptor beta chains came from one sample sequenced in a study of shared clonotypes between healthy human individuals. Sequenced by immunoSEQ multiplex PCR; TCRdb stores in-frame clones only, minus some. The sample carries over 1.5 million clones, 98% recorded once. Sequencing was carried out using naive CD4+ T cells sorted from blood. Subset defined: CD45RA+ positively selected. The receptor source for this set is a man between 25 and 39 years old in good health.

V and J are TRBV7-6 and TRBJ2-1; D uncertain. There are 15 residues in the CDR3. CDR1 SGHVS and CDR2 FNYEAQ come from the germline V gene. V lost 2 bases to trimming and J lost 6 bases, with 14 bases between them. CDR3 region: CASSLSWTSGNEQFF. CDR3 bases: TGTGCCAGCAGCTTATCATGGACGTCAGGCAATGAGCAGTTCTTC. Filled out from reference TRBV7-6 and TRBJ2-1, the complete variable domain reads GAGVSQSPRYKVTKRGQDVALRCDPISGHVSLYWYRQALGQGPEFLTYFNYEAQQDKSGLPNDRFSAERPEGSISTLTIQRTEQRDSAMYRCASSLSWTSGNEQFFGPGTRLTVL.

The CDR3 sequence: CASLKEVNEKLFF. In DNA, the CDR3 is TGTGCCAGCCTGAAGGAGGTCAATGAAAAACTGTTTTTT. The chain links TRBV2 to TRBJ1-4; D is unclear. The CDR3 loop spans 13 amino acids. The V and J ends lost 8 bases and 5 bases respectively, with 12 bases between them. Germline CDR1 is SNHLY and CDR2 is FYNNEI. Based on the CDR3 plus reference TRBV2 and TRBJ1-4, the full variable domain is EPEVTQTPSHQVTQMGQEVILRCVPISNHLYFYWYRQILGQKVEFLVSFYNNEISEKSEIFDDQFSVERPDGSNFTLKIRSTKLEDSAMYFCASLKEVNEKLFFGSGTQLSVL.

The rearrangement uses TRBV5-4 and TRBJ2-2; TRBD1 aligns across 8 bases. This CDR3 region has 17 residues. With V trimmed by 4 bases and J by 1 base, 9 bases remained unmatched. The germline V gene has CDR1 SGHNT and CDR2 YYREEE (reference sequence). DNA for the CDR3: TGTGCCAGCAGCGGTGGTCCCGGGACAGGGAACACCGGGGAGCTGTTTTTT. Its protein product is CASSGGPGTGNTGELFF.

The genes are TRBV5-4 and TRBJ2-7, with 8 positions matching TRBD1. This CDR3 has 13 amino acids. CDR1 is SGHNT, CDR2 YYREEE, per germline (reference sequence). The trim removed 4 bases at V and 3 bases at J, leaving 3 bases unmatched. CDR3 in amino acids: CASSADRDYEQYF. CDR3 bases: TGTGCCAGCAGCGCGGACAGGGACTACGAGCAGTACTTC. The full variable domain, in which reference TRBV5-4 and TRBJ2-7 provide the parts outside the CDR3, is ETGVTQSPTHLIKTRGQQVTLRCSSQSGHNTVSWYQQALGQGPQFIFQYYREEENGRGNFPPRFSGLQFPNYSSELNVNALELDDSALYLCASSADRDYEQYFGPGTRLTVT.

The rearrangement uses TRBV9 and TRBJ1-4, with 9 bases matching TRBD1. This CDR3 region has 15 residues. V lost 6 bases, J lost 8 bases, and 11 bases stayed unmatched. The germline V gene encodes CDR1 SGDLS and CDR2 YYNGEE. CDR3 protein: CASNRGDRVAEKLFF. In nucleotides, the CDR3 is TGTGCCAGCAATCGGGGGGACAGGGTCGCAGAAAAACTGTTTTTT.

This clone occurred once. V usage is TRBV19 and J usage is TRBJ2-1; TRBD1 aligns across 7 bases. V lost 7 bases and J lost 4; bases outside the gene matches: 13. From germline, CDR1 is LNHDA and CDR2 SQIVND (reference sequence). The CDR3 is 16 residues long. The CDR3 region is CASTRVPGQAYNEQFF. In nucleotides, the CDR3 is TGTGCCAGTACCAGAGTCCCAGGACAGGCTTACAATGAGCAGTTCTTC.

In this sample, this clone turned up once. The genes are TRBV5-4 and TRBJ2-5; D is undetermined. Per germline, CDR1 SGHNT and CDR2 YYREEE (reference sequence). V shed 5 bases and J shed 3 bases, with 11 bases lying between them. This CDR3 region has 13 residues. CDR3: CASRDVAEETQYF. As DNA, the CDR3 is TGTGCCAGCAGGGACGTCGCGGAAGAGACCCAGTACTTC.

V and J are TRBV5-1 and TRBJ2-5; 7 nucleotides agree with TRBD2. CDR3 length: 16 amino acids. CDR1 and CDR2 from the germline V gene are SGHRS and YFSETQ. V lost 4 bases to trimming and J lost 2 bases; unmatched junction nucleotides: 11. CDR3 in amino acids: CASSVDRSSGQETQYF. Written as DNA, the CDR3 is TGCGCCAGCAGCGTAGATAGGTCTAGCGGACAAGAGACCCAGTACTTC.

The V and J genes are TRBV2 and TRBJ2-7; D may be TRBD1 (5 bases). V lost 6 bases to trimming and J lost 6 bases, with 18 bases between them. CDR3 size: 14 residues. Germline loops: CDR1 SNHLY, CDR2 FYNNEI. DNA for the CDR3: TGTGCCAGCAGACCCAGCGCCCTCCAGGGCGAGCAGTACTTC. Amino acids: CASRPSALQGEQYF. Supplemented by reference TRBV2 and TRBJ2-7, the full variable domain reads EPEVTQTPSHQVTQMGQEVILRCVPISNHLYFYWYRQILGQKVEFLVSFYNNEISEKSEIFDDQFSVERPDGSNFTLKIRSTKLEDSAMYFCASRPSALQGEQYFGPGTRLTVT.

This chain connects TRBV5-1 to TRBJ1-4; D gene unclear. Germline V lookup: CDR1 SGHRS, CDR2 YFSETQ. With 2 bases removed from V and 5 bases from J, the gap between germline ends came to 10 bases. This CDR3 has 14 residues. In DNA, the CDR3 is TGCGCCAGCAGCTTCGGGTCCGGGAATGAAAAACTGTTTTTT. Translated, it gives CASSFGSGNEKLFF.

This clone was observed once. The rearrangement links TRBV29-1 to TRBJ2-7, with D possibly being TRBD1 (6 bases). Trimming shortened V by 1 base and J by 4 bases, and 14 bases separated the two germline ends. The germline V gene encodes CDR1 SQVTM and CDR2 ANQGSEA. CDR3 length: 14 residues. The CDR3 sequence is CSVEGGQLNYEQYF. In DNA form, the CDR3 reads TGCAGCGTTGAAGGCGGACAGTTGAATTACGAGCAGTACTTC.

The chain uses TRBV6-5 and TRBJ2-7; D remains ambiguous. CDR3 length equals 12 residues. V lost 4 bases, J lost 2 bases, and 6 bases lay in between. CDR1 and CDR2 from the germline V gene are MNHEY and SVGAGI. The CDR3 spells CASSSNPYEQYF. CDR3 nucleotides: TGTGCCAGCAGTTCAAACCCCTACGAGCAGTACTTC.